Included here is one T cell receptor (beta chain) sequence, with context. The antigen remains unidentified. The data stem from a study of CD8+ T cells in alopecia areata. Study in general: Each of the treated patients was given oral tofacitinib, 5 to 10 mg twice daily, for moderate-to-severe alopecia areata. Study-wide points: In scalp and blood, many expanded lesional clones persisted during tofacitinib.

Treatment described: oral pan-JAK inhibitor, 5-10 mg twice daily. The CDR3 has 14 residues. The germline V gene has CDR1 GTSNPN and CDR2 SVGIG (reference sequence). V trimming: 2 bases; J trimming: 7 bases; junction bases outside the gene matches: 10. cDNA prepared by RNA extraction and subsequent reverse transcription served as the template for sequencing. This table comes from immunoSEQ multiplex PCR, and its TCRdb copy is limited to in-frame clones, with some not included. The table records 200,000 to 250,000 clones, less than 50% of them present only once. The sequencing used CD4+ T cells sorted from blood, collected around week 36, from a patient treated with tofacitinib. The chain employs TRBV30 and TRBJ1-1, with 7 bases aligning to TRBD1. The sequence was obtained from a human donor with alopecia areata. The CDR3 loop reads CAWSPDRDGGEAFF. For the CDR3, the DNA is TGTGCCTGGAGTCCTGACAGGGACGGTGGTGAAGCTTTCTTT.